This T cell receptor beta chain appears in the sequencing data of a study of blood T cell repertoires in COVID-19. Across the whole study: Collection of acute and convalescent COVID-19 samples took place in the United States, Italy and Spain. Sample material is recorded as cDNA or gDNA derived from T cells, B-cell-depleted T cells, or PBMCs.

Study processing details: By means of reference gene primer amplification, nucleated cell counts were estimated. Clones were read by immunoSEQ multiplex PCR, and TCRdb kept only the in-frame ones, dropping some. That table supplies the V and J calls and clone size; D and trimming were determined from the DNA. This table holds more than 250,000 clones, 70% to 90% found once. From germline, CDR1 is KGHDR and CDR2 SFDVKD. The CDR3 is 15 residues long. The V segment lost 4 bases and the J segment 5 bases; nucleotides outside the gene matches: 8. This sequence originates from a man between 18 and 35 years old with active or convalescent COVID-19. The sequenced material came from peripheral blood. The rearrangement links TRBV24-1 to TRBJ2-7; 9 positions agree with TRBD1. The chain's CDR3 is CATSDPGQGLHEQYF. For the CDR3, the DNA is TGTGCCACCAGTGACCCGGGACAGGGTTTACACGAGCAGTACTTC.